What follows are 23 T cell receptor beta chains derived from one specimen sequenced in a study of T cell responses to AZD1222 COVID-19 vaccine. Sequenced by immunoSEQ multiplex PCR; TCRdb stores in-frame clones only, minus some. The sample lists about 110,000 clones; approximately 88% were seen once. The input for sequencing was peripheral blood, taken 28 days after the second AZD1222 dose. The origin of the receptors is an adult who received the AZD1222 COVID-19 vaccine.

The gene calls are TRBV5-1 and TRBJ2-1; 10 bases match TRBD2. CDR1 and CDR2 (germline): SGHRS, YFSETQ. J gave up 8 bases and V 0 bases, and 8 bases lay outside the gene matches. The CDR3 runs to 16 residues. Written as DNA, the CDR3 is TGCGCCAGCAGCTTGGCCAGGACTAGCGGTAGCGATGAGCAGTTCTTC. Protein product: CASSLARTSGSDEQFF. Full variable domain (missing parts from reference TRBV5-1 and TRBJ2-1): KAGVTQTPRYLIKTRGQQVTLSCSPISGHRSVSWYQQTPGQGLQFLFEYFSETQRNKGNFPGRFSGRQFSNSRSEMNVSTLELGDSALYLCASSLARTSGSDEQFFGPGTRLTVL.

The rearrangement links TRBV7-2 to TRBJ1-1; D is uncertain. Trimming took off 4 bases at V and 0 bases at J, with 6 bases between the two ends. There are 13 residues in the CDR3. In germline, CDR1 is SGHTA, CDR2 FQGNSA. The CDR3 spells CASSSAMNTEAFF. Here the CDR3 DNA reads TGTGCCAGCAGCTCCGCTATGAACACTGAAGCTTTCTTT. Full variable domain (remainder filled in from reference TRBV7-2 and TRBJ1-1): GAGVSQSPSNKVTEKGKDVELRCDPISGHTALYWYRQSLGQGLEFLIYFQGNSAPDKSGLPSDRFSAERTGGSVSTLTIQRTQQEDSAVYLCASSSAMNTEAFFGQGTRLTVV.

The V gene is TRBV19, the J gene TRBJ2-7; D possibly matches TRBD1 or TRBD2 (5 bases each). The germline V and J ends were trimmed by 3 bases and 0 bases, with 9 bases remaining between them. CDR1 is LNHDA and CDR2 is SQIVND in the germline V gene (reference sequence). CDR3 size: 14 residues. This chain's CDR3 is CASSIGASSYEQYF. CDR3 DNA: TGTGCCAGTAGTATCGGGGCGAGCTCCTACGAGCAGTACTTC.

The CDR3 DNA follows: TGTGCCAGCAGCCTGGGCTGGAGGGGTGATGAGCAGTTCTTC. Its protein is CASSLGWRGDEQFF. The chain recombines TRBV14 with TRBJ2-1, with a tentative D call TRBD2 (6 bases). V dropped 4 bases and J dropped 8 bases, with 15 bases sitting between them. Germline values: CDR1 SGHDN, CDR2 FVKESK. The CDR3 length is 14 residues. Full variable domain (outside the CDR3, taken from reference TRBV14 and TRBJ2-1): EAGVTQFPSHSVIEKGQTVTLRCDPISGHDNLYWYRRVMGKEIKFLLHFVKESKQDESGMPNNRFLAERTGGTYSTLKVQPAELEDSGVYFCASSLGWRGDEQFFGPGTRLTVL.

V and J are TRBV25-1 and TRBJ1-2; D not certain. CDR1 MGHDK and CDR2 SYGVNS come from the germline V gene. Trimming removed 6 bases at V and 0 bases at J, with 8 bases between. This CDR3 region has 13 residues. CDR3 DNA sequence: TGTGCCAGCAGGTCCAGTACTAACTATGGCTACACCTTC. This encodes CASRSSTNYGYTF.

This clone was recorded a few times. This rearrangement joins TRBV5-4 to TRBJ1-2, with 12 nucleotides matching TRBD1. Germline loops: CDR1 SGHNT, CDR2 YYREEE (reference sequence). J was trimmed by 7 bases and V by 4 bases; bases with no gene match: 11. The CDR3 length is 16 residues. The chain's CDR3 is CASSEAGTGGFFGYTF. The CDR3 coding sequence is TGTGCCAGCAGCGAAGCCGGGACAGGGGGCTTCTTTGGCTACACCTTC.

The V and J genes are TRBV28 and TRBJ1-2, with 7 nucleotides matching TRBD1. Germline assignment: CDR1 MDHEN and CDR2 SYDVKM. This CDR3 region has 13 residues. V lost 6 bases, J lost 3 bases, and 4 bases stayed unmatched. The CDR3 sequence is CASSTGVDYGYTF. In DNA form, the CDR3 reads TGTGCCAGCAGCACAGGGGTAGACTATGGCTACACCTTC.

The gene calls are TRBV18 and TRBJ1-1; D not resolved. V dropped 3 bases and J dropped 1 base, with 6 bases sitting between them. Germline loops: CDR1 KGHSH, CDR2 LQKENI. The CDR3 covers 13 residues. CDR3 amino acids: CASSPNKNTEAFF. CDR3 nucleotide sequence: TGTGCCAGCTCACCGAACAAGAACACTGAAGCTTTCTTT.

This clone was detected only once. V is TRBV7-3 and J is TRBJ2-2, with TRBD2 matching 8 bases. The CDR3 loop spans 14 amino acids. V was pared by 4 bases and J by 11 bases, with 9 bases of the junction left unmatched. CDR1 and CDR2 from the germline V gene are SGHTA and FQGTGA. The CDR3 loop reads CASSSGSGGGELFF. As DNA, the CDR3 is TGTGCCAGCAGCTCCGGCAGCGGGGGCGGAGAGCTGTTTTTT.

The chain employs TRBV27 and TRBJ1-2, with a weak D call TRBD1 (5 bases). Germline values: CDR1 MNHEY, CDR2 SMNVEV (reference sequence). The CDR3 covers 13 residues. The V end was cut by 5 bases, the J end by 3 bases, with 10 bases between. The chain's CDR3 is CASSADSYYGYTF. The DNA of the CDR3 is TGTGCCAGCAGTGCTGACAGCTACTATGGCTACACCTTC.

This clone has a single count. The chain recombines TRBV28 with TRBJ1-2; D is uncertain. V was trimmed by 4 bases and J by 6 bases, leaving 12 bases between them. Germline CDR1 reads MDHEN; CDR2 reads SYDVKM. This CDR3 region has 13 residues. CDR3 loop: CASSSPDGNGYTF. As DNA, the CDR3 is TGTGCCAGCAGTTCACCGGACGGGAATGGCTACACCTTC.

The rearrangement links TRBV7-2 to TRBJ1-5; D remains unclear. The CDR3 loop spans 13 amino acids. CDR1 is SGHTA and CDR2 is FQGNSA in the germline V gene. V was clipped by 2 bases and J by 7 bases, with 9 bases between them. The CDR3 DNA reads as TGTGCCAGCAGCTTAACGGCGGGACAGCCCCAGCATTTT. Its protein is CASSLTAGQPQHF.

This clone was recorded a few times. The chain is built from TRBV6-5 and TRBJ1-2, with D perhaps TRBD1 (5 bases). The CDR3 extends over 14 amino acids. CDR1 and CDR2 from the germline V gene are MNHEY and SVGAGI. The V end was cut by 5 bases, the J end by 8 bases, with 18 bases between. The CDR3 DNA reads TGTGCCAGCAGTAACCGGGACGGTTCAGACGGCTACACCTTC. This codes for CASSNRDGSDGYTF.

The CDR3 DNA sequence: TGTGCCAGCAGGGGGACAGGCCCAAACACCGGGGAGCTGTTTTTT. Amino acids: CASRGTGPNTGELFF. This chain uses TRBV6-6 with TRBJ2-2, with 8 positions matching TRBD1. Germline assignment: CDR1 MNHNY and CDR2 SVGAGI (reference sequence). The CDR3 sequence is 15 residues long. V lost 6 bases and J lost 2; bases outside the gene matches: 5.

This clone was seen a few times. The V call is TRBV2, the J call TRBJ1-1, with D uncertain. Germline V gene data show CDR1 as SNHLY and CDR2 as FYNNEI. The CDR3 covers 14 residues. The V gene lost 6 bases and the J gene lost 0 bases, with 11 bases spanning the gap. Here the CDR3 reads CASRMASVNTEAFF. CDR3 bases: TGTGCCAGCAGAATGGCGTCGGTGAACACTGAAGCTTTCTTT. The whole variable domain, remainder taken from reference TRBV2 and TRBJ1-1, is EPEVTQTPSHQVTQMGQEVILRCVPISNHLYFYWYRQILGQKVEFLVSFYNNEISEKSEIFDDQFSVERPDGSNFTLKIRSTKLEDSAMYFCASRMASVNTEAFFGQGTRLTVV.

The genes are TRBV28 and TRBJ1-2; D not certain. Between the trimmed V and J ends, which lost 7 bases and 5 bases, there was a span of 17 bases. The CDR3 has 14 amino acids. The germline V gene encodes CDR1 MDHEN and CDR2 SYDVKM. The CDR3 here is CASTPVGQQYGYTF. The CDR3 nucleotides read TGTGCCAGCACCCCCGTAGGGCAGCAATATGGCTACACCTTC.

This chain uses TRBV6-6 with TRBJ1-4; 10 bases are shared with TRBD1. The CDR3 contains 15 residues. J lost 8 bases, V lost 6 bases, and 9 bases had no gene match. Germline CDR1 is MNHNY and CDR2 is SVGAGI (reference sequence). This chain's CDR3 is CASRPSGTGEEKLFF. The DNA of the CDR3 is TGTGCCAGCAGACCATCCGGGACAGGGGAAGAAAAACTGTTTTTT.

Note on this clone: Just one base apart from a much larger clone, this may be a read error. Additional DNA sequences in this sample encode the identical CDR3. This sequence joins TRBV9 and TRBJ2-2; D remains unclear. Germline-derived CDR1 and CDR2 are SGDLS and YYNGEE. V dropped 0 bases and J dropped 6 bases, with 6 bases sitting between them. The CDR3 runs 13 residues. The CDR3 nucleotides are TGTGCCAGCAGCGTAGGATCCCCCGGGGAGCTGTTTTTT. Protein: CASSVGSPGELFF. The variable domain in full, completed from reference TRBV9 and TRBJ2-2, reads DSGVTQTPKHLITATGQRVTLRCSPRSGDLSVYWYQQSLDQGLQFLIQYYNGEERAKGNILERFSAQQFPDLHSELNLSSLELGDSALYFCASSVGSPGELFFGEGSRLTVL.

The chain links TRBV11-2 to TRBJ2-1, with no clear D. Trimming cost V 4 bases and J 6 bases, with 13 bases left between them. Germline V gene lookup returns CDR1 SGHAT and CDR2 FQNNGV. This CDR3 region has 14 residues. CDR3: CASSSPQRPNEQFF. CDR3 DNA: TGTGCCAGCAGCTCCCCCCAGAGGCCCAATGAGCAGTTCTTC.

This clone was detected a few times. The genes are TRBV6-4 and TRBJ1-4; tentative D call: TRBD1 (5 bases). V lost 5 bases to trimming and J lost 5 bases, with 15 bases between them. The CDR3 is 15 amino acids. Germline lookup yields CDR1 MRHNA and CDR2 SNTAGT. The CDR3 region has the DNA TGTGCCAGCAGTCCCCGCGGGGGGAGGAATGAAAAACTGTTTTTT. Translating it yields CASSPRGGRNEKLFF.

This chain joins TRBV24-1 and TRBJ1-1, with 12 bases aligning to TRBD1. Germline CDR1 and CDR2: KGHDR and SFDVKD. CDR3 length: 14 residues. The V segment lost 8 bases and the J segment 10 bases; nucleotides outside the gene matches: 10. DNA for the CDR3: TGTGCCACCACAACGGGACAGGGGGCGGGAAGAGCTTTCTTT. Amino acids: CATTTGQGAGRAFF.

CDR3 DNA: TGTGCCAGTAGTTCGCTACAGGGGGATTATGGCTACACCTTC. This encodes CASSSLQGDYGYTF. This sequence joins TRBV19 and TRBJ1-2; 8 bases fit TRBD1. V shed 5 bases, J shed 5 bases, and the junction held 7 bases outside the gene matches. Germline V lookup: CDR1 LNHDA, CDR2 SQIVND (reference sequence). There are 14 residues in the CDR3.

The chain uses TRBV24-1 and TRBJ2-5; the D gene is possibly TRBD1 (6 bases). The CDR3 covers 17 residues. Trimming shortened V by 4 bases and J by 0 bases, and 17 bases separated the two germline ends. Germline assignment: CDR1 KGHDR and CDR2 SFDVKD. CDR3 amino acids: CATSDPGPGHYQETQYF. As DNA, the CDR3 is TGTGCCACCAGTGACCCCGGCCCGGGACACTACCAAGAGACCCAGTACTTC.